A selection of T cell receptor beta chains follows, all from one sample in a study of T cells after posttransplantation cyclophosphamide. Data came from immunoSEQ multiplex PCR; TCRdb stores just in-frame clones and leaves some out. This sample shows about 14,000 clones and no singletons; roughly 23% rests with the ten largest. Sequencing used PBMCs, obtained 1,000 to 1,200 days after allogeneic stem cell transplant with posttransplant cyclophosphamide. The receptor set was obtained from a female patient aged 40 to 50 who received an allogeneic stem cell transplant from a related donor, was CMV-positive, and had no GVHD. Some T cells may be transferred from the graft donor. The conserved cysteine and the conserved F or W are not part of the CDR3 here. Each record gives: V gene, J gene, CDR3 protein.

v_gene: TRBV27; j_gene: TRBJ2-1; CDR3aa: ASSSLLAVYNEQF
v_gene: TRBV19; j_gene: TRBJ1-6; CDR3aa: ATSDIRVYSPLH
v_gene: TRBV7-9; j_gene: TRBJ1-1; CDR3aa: ASSLGGGPGTEAF
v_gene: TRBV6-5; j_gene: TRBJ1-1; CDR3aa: ASRKTGFNTEAF
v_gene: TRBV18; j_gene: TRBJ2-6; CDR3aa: ASSPFPGVAGANVLT
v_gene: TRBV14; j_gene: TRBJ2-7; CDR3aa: ASSQADGSYEQY
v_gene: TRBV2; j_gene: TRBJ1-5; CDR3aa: ASSYRGSNQPQH
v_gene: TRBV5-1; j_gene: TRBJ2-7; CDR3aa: ASSLGGSSYEQY
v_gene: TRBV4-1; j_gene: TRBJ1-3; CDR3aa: ASSQSTGQGNTIY
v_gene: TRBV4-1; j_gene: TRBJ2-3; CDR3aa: ASSQDSGADTQY
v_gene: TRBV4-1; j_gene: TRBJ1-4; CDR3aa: ASSQDGQGGEKLF
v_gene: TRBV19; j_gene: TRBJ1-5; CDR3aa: ASSRDWSNQPQH
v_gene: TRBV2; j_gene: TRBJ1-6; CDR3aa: ASSATGLLDSPLH
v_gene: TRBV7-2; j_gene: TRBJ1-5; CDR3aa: ASSRTVIDQPQH
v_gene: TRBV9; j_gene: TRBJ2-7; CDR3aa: ASCIRQRTAYEQY
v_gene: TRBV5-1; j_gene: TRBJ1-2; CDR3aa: ASSYDRGSIYGYT
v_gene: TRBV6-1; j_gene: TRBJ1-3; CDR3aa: ASSEAGGHGNTIY
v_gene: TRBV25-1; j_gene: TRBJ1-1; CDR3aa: ASSVATKTEAF
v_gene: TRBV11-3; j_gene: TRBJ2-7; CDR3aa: ASSLGQEGEQY
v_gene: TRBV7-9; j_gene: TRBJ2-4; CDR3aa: ASSPRDGRGIQY
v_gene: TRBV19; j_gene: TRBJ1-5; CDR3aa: ASSRGTGRNQPQH
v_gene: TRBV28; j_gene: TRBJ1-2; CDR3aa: ASTMGQTYGYT
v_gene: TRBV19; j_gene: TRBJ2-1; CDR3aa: ASSIRGVVNEQF
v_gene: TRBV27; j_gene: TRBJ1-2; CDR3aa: ASRTQGAGNYGYT
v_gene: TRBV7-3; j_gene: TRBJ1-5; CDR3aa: ASSLGRAQPQH
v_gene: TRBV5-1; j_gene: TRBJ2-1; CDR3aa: ASSASGTTYNEQF
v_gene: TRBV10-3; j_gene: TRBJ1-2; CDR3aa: AISESDRGLRDGYT
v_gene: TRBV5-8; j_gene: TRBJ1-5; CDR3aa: ASSSRGHGQPQH